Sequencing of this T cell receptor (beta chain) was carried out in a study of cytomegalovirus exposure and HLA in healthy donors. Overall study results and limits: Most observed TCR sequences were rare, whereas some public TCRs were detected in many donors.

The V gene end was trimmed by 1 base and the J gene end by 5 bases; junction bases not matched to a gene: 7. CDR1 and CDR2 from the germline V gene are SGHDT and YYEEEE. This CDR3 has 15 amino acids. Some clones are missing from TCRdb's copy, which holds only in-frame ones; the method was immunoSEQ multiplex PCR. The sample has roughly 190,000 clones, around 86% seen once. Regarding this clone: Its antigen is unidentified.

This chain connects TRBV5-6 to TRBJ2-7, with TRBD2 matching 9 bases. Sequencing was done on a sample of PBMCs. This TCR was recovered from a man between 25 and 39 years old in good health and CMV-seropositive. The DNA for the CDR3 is TGTGCCAGCAGCTTGTTGCGAGCGGGGGGCCACGAGCAGTACTTC. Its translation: CASSLLRAGGHEQYF.